This T cell receptor (beta chain) was sequenced in a study of cytotoxic CD8 clonotypes in ibrutinib-treated CLL. V trimming: 5 bases; J trimming: 2 bases; junction bases outside the gene matches: 9. There are 17 residues in the CDR3. CDR1 is LNHDA and CDR2 is SQIVND in the germline V gene (reference sequence). Here immunoSEQ multiplex PCR was the method, and the copy in TCRdb shows in-frame clones only, minus some. In the table there are about 120,000 clones, 58% of which are singletons. The sample was PBMCs, taken after 24 months of ibrutinib treatment. This sequence joins TRBV19 and TRBJ1-3; the match to TRBD1 covers 10 bases. The origin of this receptor is a human donor with chronic lymphocytic leukemia. CDR3 sequence (DNA): TGTGCCAGTAGTCCTACCGGGACAGGGGTTGCTGGAAACACCATATATTTT. This encodes CASSPTGTGVAGNTIYF.